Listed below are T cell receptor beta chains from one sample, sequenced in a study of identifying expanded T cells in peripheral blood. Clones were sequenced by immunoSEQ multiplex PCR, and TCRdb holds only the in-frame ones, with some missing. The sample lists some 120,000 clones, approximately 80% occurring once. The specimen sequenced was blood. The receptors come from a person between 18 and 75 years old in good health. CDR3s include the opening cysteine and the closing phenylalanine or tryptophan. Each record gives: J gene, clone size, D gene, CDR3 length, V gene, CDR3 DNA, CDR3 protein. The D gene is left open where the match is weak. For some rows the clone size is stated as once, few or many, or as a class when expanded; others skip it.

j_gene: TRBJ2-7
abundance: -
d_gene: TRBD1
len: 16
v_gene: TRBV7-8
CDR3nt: TGTGCCAGCAGCTCACTCTCGACAGGGTTCCCCCACGAGCAGTACTTC
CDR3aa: CASSSLSTGFPHEQYF

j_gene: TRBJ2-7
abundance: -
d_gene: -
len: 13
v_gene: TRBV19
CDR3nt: TGTGCCAGTAGTCAGGACCAAAACTACGAGCAGTACTTC
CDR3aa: CASSQDQNYEQYF

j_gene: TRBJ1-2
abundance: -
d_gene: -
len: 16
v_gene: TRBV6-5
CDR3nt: TGTGCCAGCAGTTACTCCCGGGGAGGGCTGGGCTATGGCTACACCTTC
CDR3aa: CASSYSRGGLGYGYTF

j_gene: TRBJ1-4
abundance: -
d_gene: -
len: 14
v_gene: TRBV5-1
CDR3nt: TGCGCCAGCAGCTTTCAAGGGGATAATGAAAAACTGTTTTTT
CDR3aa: CASSFQGDNEKLFF

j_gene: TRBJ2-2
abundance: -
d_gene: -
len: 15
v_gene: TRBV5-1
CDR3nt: TGCGCCAGCATTTCGGACAGCCCGAACACCGGGGAGCTGTTTTTT
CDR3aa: CASISDSPNTGELFF

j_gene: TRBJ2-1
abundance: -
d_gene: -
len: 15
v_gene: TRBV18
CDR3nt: TGTGCCAGCTCAACTCTTCGGAGTATGTACAATGAGCAGTTCTTC
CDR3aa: CASSTLRSMYNEQFF

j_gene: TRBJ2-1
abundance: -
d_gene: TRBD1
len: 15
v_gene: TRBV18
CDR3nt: TGTGCCAGCTCACTGGCGCTGACAGGGGACAATGAGCAGTTCTTC
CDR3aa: CASSLALTGDNEQFF

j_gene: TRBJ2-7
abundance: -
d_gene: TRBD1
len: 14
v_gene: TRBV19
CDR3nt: TGTGCCAGTAGGACGACAGGGGGCTCCTACGAGCAGTACTTC
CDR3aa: CASRTTGGSYEQYF

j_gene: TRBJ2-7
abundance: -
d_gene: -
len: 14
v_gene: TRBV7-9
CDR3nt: TGTGCCAGCAGCTTAGCGCAGGGTGCGGACGAGCAGTACTTC
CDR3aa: CASSLAQGADEQYF

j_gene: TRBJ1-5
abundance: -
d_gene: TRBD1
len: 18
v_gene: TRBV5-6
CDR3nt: TGTGCCAGCAGCTTACAGGACAGGGGCCTACTGGGGAATCAGCCCCAGCATTTT
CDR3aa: CASSLQDRGLLGNQPQHF

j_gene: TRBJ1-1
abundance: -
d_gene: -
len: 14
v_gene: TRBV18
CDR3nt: TGTGCCAGCTCAAAGGACAGTCTGAACACTGAAGCTTTCTTT
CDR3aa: CASSKDSLNTEAFF

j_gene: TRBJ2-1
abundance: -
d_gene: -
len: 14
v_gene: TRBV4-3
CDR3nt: TGCGCCAGCAGCCAAGAGTACAGGTCTAATGAGCAGTTCTTC
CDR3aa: CASSQEYRSNEQFF

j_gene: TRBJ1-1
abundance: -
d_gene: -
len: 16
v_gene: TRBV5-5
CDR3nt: TGTGCCAGCAGTCAAAGGGGCAGCAGACTCGACACTGAAGCTTTCTTT
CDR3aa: CASSQRGSRLDTEAFF

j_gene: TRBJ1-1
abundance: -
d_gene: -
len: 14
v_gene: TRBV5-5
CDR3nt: TGTGCCAGCAGCTTCGGAGATGTGAACACTGAAGCTTTCTTT
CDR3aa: CASSFGDVNTEAFF

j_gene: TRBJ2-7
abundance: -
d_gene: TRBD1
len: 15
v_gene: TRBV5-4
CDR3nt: TGTGCCAGCAGCCCTGGCGGACAGGGGGCCTACGAGCAGTACTTC
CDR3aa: CASSPGGQGAYEQYF

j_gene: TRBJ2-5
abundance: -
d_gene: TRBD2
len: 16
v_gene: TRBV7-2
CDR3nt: TGTGCCAGCAGCTTAGTTTGGTGGGCGGGAGGGGAGACCCAGTACTTC
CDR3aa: CASSLVWWAGGETQYF

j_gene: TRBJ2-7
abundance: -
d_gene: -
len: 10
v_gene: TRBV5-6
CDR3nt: TGTGCCTCGGGGGTTTACGAGCAGTACTTC
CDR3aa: CASGVYEQYF

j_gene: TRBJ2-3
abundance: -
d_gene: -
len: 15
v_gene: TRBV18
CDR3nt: TGTGCCAGCTCACCACGGGCGTCCAGCACAGATACGCAGTATTTT
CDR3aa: CASSPRASSTDTQYF

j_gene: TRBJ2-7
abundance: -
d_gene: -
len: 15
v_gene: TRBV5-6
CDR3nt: TGTGCCAGCAGCGCGGTGGGGGACGGCTCCTACGAGCAGTACTTC
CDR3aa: CASSAVGDGSYEQYF

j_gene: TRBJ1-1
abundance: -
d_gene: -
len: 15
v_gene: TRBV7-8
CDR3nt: TGTGCCAGCAGCTTACTTCGCCCCTGGGGAACTGAAGCTTTCTTT
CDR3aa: CASSLLRPWGTEAFF

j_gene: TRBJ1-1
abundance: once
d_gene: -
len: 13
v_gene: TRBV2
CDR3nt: TGTGCCAGCAGTGCCAGGTCGGCCACTGAAGCTTTCTTT
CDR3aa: CASSARSATEAFF

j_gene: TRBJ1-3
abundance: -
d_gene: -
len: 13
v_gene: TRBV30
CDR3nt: TGTGCCTGGAGTGGTCACCTGGTTGACACCATATATTTT
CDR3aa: CAWSGHLVDTIYF

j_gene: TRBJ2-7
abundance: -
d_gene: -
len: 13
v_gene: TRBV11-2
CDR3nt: TGTGCCAGCAGCTTAGATAACAGCGTCGAGCAGTACTTC
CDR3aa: CASSLDNSVEQYF

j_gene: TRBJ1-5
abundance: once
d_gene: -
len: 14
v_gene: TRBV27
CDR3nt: TGTGCCAGCAGCTTAGACGGGTTTAATCAGCCCCAGCATTTT
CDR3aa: CASSLDGFNQPQHF

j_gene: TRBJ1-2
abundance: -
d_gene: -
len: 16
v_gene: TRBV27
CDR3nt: TGTGCCAGCAGTCCCCTCGGGAGGGACCTTAACTATGGCTACACCTTC
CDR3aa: CASSPLGRDLNYGYTF

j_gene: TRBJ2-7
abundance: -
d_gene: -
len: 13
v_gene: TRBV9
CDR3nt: TGTGCCAGCAGGGCTAGCGACTCCTACGAGCAGTACTTC
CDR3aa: CASRASDSYEQYF

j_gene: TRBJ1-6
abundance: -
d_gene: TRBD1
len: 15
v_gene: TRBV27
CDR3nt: TGTGCCAGCAGTCCTGTCGGGACAGGTTATTCACCCCTCCACTTT
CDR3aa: CASSPVGTGYSPLHF

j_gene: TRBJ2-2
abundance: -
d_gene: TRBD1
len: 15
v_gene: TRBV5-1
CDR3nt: TGCGCCAGCAGCTTGGGATCACAGGGGCTAGGGGAGCTGTTTTTT
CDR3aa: CASSLGSQGLGELFF

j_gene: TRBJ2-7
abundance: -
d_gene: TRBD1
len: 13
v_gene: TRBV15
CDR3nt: TGTGCCACCGCCCAGGGGGTGGGTTACGAGCAGTACTTC
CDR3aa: CATAQGVGYEQYF

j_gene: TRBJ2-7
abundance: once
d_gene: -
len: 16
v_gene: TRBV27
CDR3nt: TGTGCCAGCAGTAGTAACCTCTACGGAGGTTCTTCGGAGCAGTACTTC
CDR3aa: CASSSNLYGGSSEQYF

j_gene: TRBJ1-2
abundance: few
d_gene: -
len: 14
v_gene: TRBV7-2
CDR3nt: TGTGCCAGCAGCTTATTCGGACCCAACTATGGCTACACCTTC
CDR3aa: CASSLFGPNYGYTF

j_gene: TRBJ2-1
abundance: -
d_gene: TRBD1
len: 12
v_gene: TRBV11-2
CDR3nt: TGTGCCAGCGGGGACAGGGACCGGGAGCAGTTCTTC
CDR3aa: CASGDRDREQFF

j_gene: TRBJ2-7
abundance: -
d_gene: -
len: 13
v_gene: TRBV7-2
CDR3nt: TGTGCCAGCAGCCGCGGACGGATCTACGAGCAGTACTTC
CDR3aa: CASSRGRIYEQYF

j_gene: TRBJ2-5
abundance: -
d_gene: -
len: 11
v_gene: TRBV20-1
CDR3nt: TGCAGTGCTAGAGAAAGGGGGAACCAGTACTTC
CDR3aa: CSARERGNQYF

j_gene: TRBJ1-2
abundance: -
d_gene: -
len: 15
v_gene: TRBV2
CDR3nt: TGTGCCAGCAGCCAAGCGCAAGCCGGGTCCTTAGGATCCCCCTTC
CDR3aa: CASSQAQAGSLGSPF

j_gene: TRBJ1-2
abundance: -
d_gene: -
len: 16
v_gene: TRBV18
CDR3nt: TGTGCCAGCTCACCTGCCCCCCCTGGGCTTAACTATGGCTACACCTTC
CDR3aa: CASSPAPPGLNYGYTF

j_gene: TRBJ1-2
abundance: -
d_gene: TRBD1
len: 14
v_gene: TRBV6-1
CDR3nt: TGTGCCAGCAGGGGGGGGACAGAGAACTATGGCTACACCTTC
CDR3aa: CASRGGTENYGYTF

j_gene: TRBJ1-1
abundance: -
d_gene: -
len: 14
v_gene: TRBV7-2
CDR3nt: TGTGCCAGCAGCTCCGTGACGGGGAACACTGAAGCTTTCTTT
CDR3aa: CASSSVTGNTEAFF

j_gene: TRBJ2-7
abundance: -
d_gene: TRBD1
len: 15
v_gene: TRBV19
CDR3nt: TGTGCCAGTAGTACCGGGACAGGGCTTACCTACGAGCAGTACTTC
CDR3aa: CASSTGTGLTYEQYF

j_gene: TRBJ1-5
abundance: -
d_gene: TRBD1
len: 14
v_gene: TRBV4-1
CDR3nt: TGCGCCAGCAGTCTAGTCAGGGGGGTCCAGCCCCAGCATTTT
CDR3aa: CASSLVRGVQPQHF

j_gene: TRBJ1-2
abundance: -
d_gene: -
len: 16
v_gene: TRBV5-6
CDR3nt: TGTGCCAGCAGCTCAGATCGGGGACATTTCTATAGGGGCTACACCTTC
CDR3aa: CASSSDRGHFYRGYTF

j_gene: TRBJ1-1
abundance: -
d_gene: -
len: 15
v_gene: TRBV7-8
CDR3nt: TGTGCCAGCAGCTTAGGAAAGTCCGGGTACACTGAAGCTTTCTTT
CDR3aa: CASSLGKSGYTEAFF

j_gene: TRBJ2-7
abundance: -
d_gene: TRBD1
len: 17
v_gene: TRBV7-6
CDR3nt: TGTGCCAGCAGCCGGGGCCAGGGACAGGGGGCTACCTACGAGCAGTACTTC
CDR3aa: CASSRGQGQGATYEQYF

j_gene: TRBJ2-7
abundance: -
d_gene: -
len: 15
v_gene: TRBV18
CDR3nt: TGTGCCAGCTCACCACGGGGTAATCCAAACTACGAGCAGTACTTC
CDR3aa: CASSPRGNPNYEQYF